This note documents a single TCR beta chain sequence. MiXCR was run by TCRdb on the 5' RACE reads, yielding one entry per CDR3 protein. Here the sample spans roughly 450,000 distinct CDR3 sequences, more than 15% being singletons. This CDR3 region has 15 residues. Germline assignment: CDR1 DFQATT and CDR2 SNEGSKA (reference sequence). V lost 3 bases and J 1 base, leaving 12 bases between the germline ends. The record originates from a study of T-cell memory formation after mild COVID-19. This chain links TRBV20-1 with TRBJ2-2; the D gene is possibly TRBD1 (5 bases). The sample comprised PBMCs or a T cell subset sorted from them (not recorded which). The sequence was obtained from a man aged 18 to 30 who had mild COVID-19 (a few samples of this study predate the infection). Cell type and time point are not known. The CDR3, as DNA: TGCAGTGCTAGTAGGGGCGTGGGGAACACCGGGGAGCTGTTTTTT. It translates to CSASRGVGNTGELFF.